This paragraph covers one T cell receptor beta chain sequence. This record belongs to a study of T cell changes during pregnancy in multiple sclerosis. The germline V gene encodes CDR1 LNHDA and CDR2 SQIVND (reference sequence). The J segment lost 0 bases and the V segment lost 4 bases, leaving 0 bases of the junction unmatched. CDR3 length: 15 residues. The protocol was immunoSEQ multiplex PCR, while the TCRdb copy is restricted to in-frame clones and leaves out a portion. The table records 55,000 to 85,000 clones, around 94% of them present only once. The clonotype comes from a female donor with multiple sclerosis, enrolled in a pregnancy study. The rearrangement joins TRBV19 to TRBJ2-2; TRBD2 agrees at 9 bases. This specimen was peripheral blood, taken in the third trimester of pregnancy. The CDR3, as DNA: TGTGCCAGTAGTAGGACTAGCGCGAACACCGGGGAGCTGTTTTTT. Amino acid sequence: CASSRTSANTGELFF.